This TCR beta chain is drawn from a study of blood T cell repertoires in COVID-19. At the level of the study: The United States, Italy and Spain provided the acute and convalescent COVID-19 samples. T cells, B-cell-depleted T cells, or PBMCs supplied cDNA or gDNA.

The V and J ends lost 5 bases and 5 bases, in that order; junction bases with no gene match: 8. From germline, CDR1 is SGHAT and CDR2 FQNNGV. The CDR3 contains 15 residues. Per the authors' pipeline: Amplification of reference gene primers was used by the study to estimate nucleated cell counts. Clones were sequenced by immunoSEQ multiplex PCR, and TCRdb holds only the in-frame ones, with some missing. The D gene and trimming were derived from the DNA, and the V and J assignments and clone size from that table. This sample has approximately 170,000 clones, with roughly 81% found just once. This clone has just one count.

The TCR originated in a man in his forties or fifties who had recovered from COVID-19. The specimen was peripheral blood. J is TRBJ2-7 and V is TRBV11-2; 11 bases are a match to TRBD1. As DNA, the CDR3 is TGTGCCAGCAGCCCAGGGACAGGGGGTCGAAACGAGCAGTACTTC. It encodes CASSPGTGGRNEQYF.